Given below is one T cell receptor (beta chain) in context. Its matching antigen is unknown. The sample comes from a study of shared clonotypes between healthy human individuals. At the level of the study: Per-donor plates numbered three CD4 naive, three CD4 memory, two CD8 naive and one CD8 memory. Findings and caveats of the study: Naive subsets usually exceeded memory subsets in estimated richness.

The naive CD8 fraction comprised CD45RO-negative cells positively selected for CCR7 and excluded terminally differentiated effector memory CD45RA+ cells. The authors loaded about 200 ng DNA, 30,000 to 35,000 T cell genomes, into sorted-subset replicate PCRs. Data came from immunoSEQ multiplex PCR; TCRdb stores just in-frame clones and leaves some out. Of about 2.1 million clones in the sample, around 95% are singletons; the top ten hold 1.5% to 2%. Looked up from germline, CDR1 is MDHEN and CDR2 is SYDVKM. V trimming: 7 bases; J trimming: 2 bases; junction bases outside the gene matches: 8. This CDR3 is 14 amino acids long.

J is TRBJ2-7 and V is TRBV28, with TRBD1 matching over 7 bases. The receptor's source is a man in his late teens or twenties in good health. Some clones in this sample may be carry-over from other donors' samples. What was sequenced was naive CD8+ T cells from PBMCs. CDR3 protein: CASKIGDSTYEQYF. As DNA, the CDR3 is TGTGCCAGCAAAATTGGGGACAGCACCTACGAGCAGTACTTC.